The clone carrying this T cell receptor beta chain was seen many times. Its antigen remains unknown. The data belong to a study of HIV-infected children after antiretroviral therapy interruption. Background on the study: Interruption group median age around 9.9 years; continuous group around 8 years. Findings and limits, study-wide: Naive CD4+ sequences overlapped less between time points once interruption began.

RNA-based 3' RACE libraries used unique molecular identifiers. TCRdb independently ran MiXCR on the 3' RACE reads; one entry per CDR3 protein. In the table there are 45,000 to 50,000 distinct CDR3 sequences, around 4.7% of which are singletons. Described treatment: PENTA 11 planned treatment interruption arm or continuous ART arm. Naive CD4+ CD45RA+ CD45RO- T cells were FACS-sorted from thawed PBMCs. CDR1 and CDR2 (germline): DFQATT, SNEGSKA (reference sequence). This CDR3 region has 14 residues. The germline V and J ends were trimmed by 0 bases and 4 bases, with 13 bases remaining between them. This sequence joins TRBV20-1 and TRBJ2-7; D perhaps matches TRBD2 (5 bases). Sample: CD45RA+ CD4+ T cells from PBMCs, pooled from several time points, taken from a donor given antiretroviral therapy, either interrupted or continuous. As for subset: naive CD4+ CD45RA+ CD45RO- T cells. The origin of this receptor is a pool of human donors with HIV. The CDR3 spells CSARDPTRPYEQYF. CDR3 DNA sequence: TGCAGTGCTAGAGATCCCACTAGGCCGTACGAGCAGTACTTC.